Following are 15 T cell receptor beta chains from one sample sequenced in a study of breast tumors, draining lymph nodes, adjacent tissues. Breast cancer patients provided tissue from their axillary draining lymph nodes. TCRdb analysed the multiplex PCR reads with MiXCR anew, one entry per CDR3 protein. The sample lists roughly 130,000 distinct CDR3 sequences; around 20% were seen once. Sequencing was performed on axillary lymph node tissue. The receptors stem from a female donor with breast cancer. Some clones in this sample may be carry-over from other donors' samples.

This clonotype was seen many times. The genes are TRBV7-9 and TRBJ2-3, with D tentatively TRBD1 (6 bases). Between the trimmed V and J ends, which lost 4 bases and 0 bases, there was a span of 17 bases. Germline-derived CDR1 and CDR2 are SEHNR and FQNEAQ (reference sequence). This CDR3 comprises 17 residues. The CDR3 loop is CASSYDRSTLSTDTQYF. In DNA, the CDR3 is TGTGCCAGCAGCTACGACAGGAGTACCCTTAGCACAGATACGCAGTATTTT.

The CDR3 here is CASSPPSSYNEQFF. In DNA form, the CDR3 reads TGTGCCAGCTCACCACCATCCTCCTACAATGAGCAGTTCTTC. This chain joins TRBV18 and TRBJ2-1; D call uncertain. Germline CDR1 and CDR2: KGHSH and LQKENI. V lost 0 bases and J 0 bases, leaving 3 bases between the germline ends. The CDR3 has 14 residues. The variable domain in full, completed from reference TRBV18 and TRBJ2-1, reads NAGVMQNPRHLVRRRGQEARLRCSPMKGHSHVYWYRQLPEEGLKFMVYLQKENIIDESGMPKERFSAEFPKEGPSILRIQQVVRGDSAAYFCASSPPSSYNEQFFGPGTRLTVL.

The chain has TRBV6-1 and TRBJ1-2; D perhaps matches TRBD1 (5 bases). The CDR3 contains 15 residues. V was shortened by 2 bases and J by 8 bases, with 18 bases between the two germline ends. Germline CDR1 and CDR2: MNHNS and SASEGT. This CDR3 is CASSEKTTGVGGYTF. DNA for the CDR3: TGTGCCAGCAGTGAAAAGACCACGGGGGTTGGGGGCTACACCTTC.

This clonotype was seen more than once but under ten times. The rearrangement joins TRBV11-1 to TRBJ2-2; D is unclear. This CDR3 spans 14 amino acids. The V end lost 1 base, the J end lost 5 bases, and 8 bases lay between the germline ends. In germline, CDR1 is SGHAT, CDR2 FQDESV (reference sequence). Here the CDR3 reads CASSLELETGELFF. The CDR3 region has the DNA TGTGCCAGCAGCTTAGAGTTAGAGACCGGGGAGCTGTTTTTT.

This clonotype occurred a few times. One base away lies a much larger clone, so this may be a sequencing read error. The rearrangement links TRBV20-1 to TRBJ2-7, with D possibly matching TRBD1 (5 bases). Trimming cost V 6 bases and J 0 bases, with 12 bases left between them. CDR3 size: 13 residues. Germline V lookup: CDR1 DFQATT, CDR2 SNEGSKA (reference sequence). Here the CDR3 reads CSAPTALSYEQYF. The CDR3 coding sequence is TGCAGTGCACCGACAGCGCTCTCCTACGAGCAGTACTTC.

Here the CDR3 DNA reads TGTGCCAGCAGTTCCTTTTGGGACACCGGGGAGCTGTTTTTT. Its protein product is CASSSFWDTGELFF. This chain connects TRBV27 to TRBJ2-2; D is unclear. Germline CDR1 reads MNHEY; CDR2 reads SMNVEV (reference sequence). The CDR3 totals 14 residues. The germline V and J ends were trimmed by 4 bases and 3 bases, with 9 bases remaining between them.

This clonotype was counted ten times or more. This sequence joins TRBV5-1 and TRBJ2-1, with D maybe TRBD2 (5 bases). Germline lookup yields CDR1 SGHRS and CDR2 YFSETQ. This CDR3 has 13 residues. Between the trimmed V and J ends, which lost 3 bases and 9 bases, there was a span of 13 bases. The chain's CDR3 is CASSSKEAGEQFF. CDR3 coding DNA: TGCGCCAGCAGCTCCAAGGAGGCAGGTGAGCAGTTCTTC.

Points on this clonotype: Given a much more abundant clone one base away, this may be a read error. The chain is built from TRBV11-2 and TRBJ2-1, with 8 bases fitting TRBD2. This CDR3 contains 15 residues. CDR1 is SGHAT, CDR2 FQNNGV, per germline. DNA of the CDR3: TGTGCCAGCAGCGTGACTAGCGTCTCCTACAATGGGCAGTTCTTC. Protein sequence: CASSVTSVSYNGQFF.

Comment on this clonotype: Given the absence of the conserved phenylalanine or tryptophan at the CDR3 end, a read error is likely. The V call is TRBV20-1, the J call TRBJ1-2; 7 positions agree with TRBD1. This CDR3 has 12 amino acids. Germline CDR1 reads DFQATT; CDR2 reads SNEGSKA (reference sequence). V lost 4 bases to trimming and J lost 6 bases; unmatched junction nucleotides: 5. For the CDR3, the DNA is TGCAGTGCTACCGGGACAGACCATGGCTACACCTCC. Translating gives CSATGTDHGYTS.

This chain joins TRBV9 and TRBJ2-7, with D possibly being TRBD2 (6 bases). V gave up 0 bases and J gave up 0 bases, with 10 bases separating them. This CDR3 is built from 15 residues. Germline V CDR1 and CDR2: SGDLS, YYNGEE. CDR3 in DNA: TGTGCCAGCAGCGTAGGGGTTAGCGGCTCCTACGAGCAGTACTTC. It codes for CASSVGVSGSYEQYF.

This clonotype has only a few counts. The CDR3 loop reads CASSLEGLAGVGETQYF. CDR3 bases: TGTGCCAGCAGCCTGGAGGGACTAGCGGGGGTAGGGGAGACCCAGTACTTC. The V and J genes are TRBV5-5 and TRBJ2-5; TRBD2 matches at 14 bases. The CDR3 loop spans 17 amino acids. The germline CDR1 and CDR2 sequences are SGHKS and YYEKEE (reference sequence). The junction had 10 bases not matched to a gene; V was cut back by 4 bases and J by 5 bases.

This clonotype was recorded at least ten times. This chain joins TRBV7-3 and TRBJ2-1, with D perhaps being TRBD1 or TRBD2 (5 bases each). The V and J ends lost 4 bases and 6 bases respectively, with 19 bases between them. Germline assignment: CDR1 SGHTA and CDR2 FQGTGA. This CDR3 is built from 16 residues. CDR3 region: CASSSLAGMSSNEQFF. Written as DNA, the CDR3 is TGTGCCAGCAGCTCCCTAGCAGGGATGAGTTCCAATGAGCAGTTCTTC.

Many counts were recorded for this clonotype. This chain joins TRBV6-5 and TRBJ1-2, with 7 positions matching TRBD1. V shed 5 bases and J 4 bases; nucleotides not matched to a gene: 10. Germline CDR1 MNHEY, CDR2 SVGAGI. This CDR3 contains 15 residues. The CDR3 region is CASSPRQGNVYGYTF. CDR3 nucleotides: TGTGCCAGCAGTCCCAGACAGGGAAACGTCTATGGCTACACCTTC.

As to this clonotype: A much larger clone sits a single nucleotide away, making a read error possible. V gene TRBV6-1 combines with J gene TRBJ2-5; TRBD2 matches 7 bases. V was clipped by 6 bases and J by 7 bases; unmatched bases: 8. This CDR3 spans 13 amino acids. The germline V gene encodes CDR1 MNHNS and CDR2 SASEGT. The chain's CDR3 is CASSYGLVGTQYF. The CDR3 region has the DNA TGTGCCAGCAGCTACGGACTAGTGGGGACCCAGTACTTC.

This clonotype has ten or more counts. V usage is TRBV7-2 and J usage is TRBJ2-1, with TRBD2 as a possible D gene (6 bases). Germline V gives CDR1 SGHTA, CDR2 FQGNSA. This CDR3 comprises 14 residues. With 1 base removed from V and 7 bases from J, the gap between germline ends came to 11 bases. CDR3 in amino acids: CASSLEASENEQFF. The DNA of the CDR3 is TGTGCCAGCAGCTTAGAGGCTAGCGAGAATGAGCAGTTCTTC.